This T cell receptor (beta chain) was captured in a study of blood T cell repertoires in COVID-19. About the study: Some COVID-19 samples were acute and others convalescent; all came from the United States, Italy and Spain. In each case, the material was cDNA or gDNA derived from T cells, B-cell-depleted T cells, or PBMCs.

As processed by the authors: Reference gene primer amplification yielded estimated nucleated cell counts. The method was immunoSEQ multiplex PCR; TCRdb's version includes in-frame clones alone and lacks a portion of them. For V, J and clone size, that table is used; D and trimming come from the DNA. The data contain over 100,000 clones, roughly nine tenths of them singletons. The count of this clone is one. CDR1 is MGHDK and CDR2 is SYGVNS in the germline V gene. CDR3 length equals 15 residues. Trimming left V 8 bases short and J 6 bases short, with 17 bases between. Specimen: peripheral blood. The rearrangement joins TRBV25-1 to TRBJ1-6; no firm D call. The receptor's source is a woman in her 70s with COVID-19, enrolled during active disease. This chain's CDR3 is CASPPGRTFNSPLHF. CDR3 nucleotides: TGTGCCAGCCCCCCGGGGAGGACCTTTAATTCACCCCTCCACTTT.